The T cell receptor (beta chain) under discussion was sequenced for a study of identifying expanded T cells in peripheral blood. This table comes from immunoSEQ multiplex PCR, and its TCRdb copy is limited to in-frame clones, with some not included. This sample has about 85,000 clones, with about 89% found just once. The germline V and J ends were trimmed by 5 bases and 0 bases, with 11 bases remaining between them. The CDR3 loop spans 15 amino acids. CDR1 and CDR2 from the germline V gene are SGHTA and FQGTGA. Sequencing was carried out using blood. This sequence was found in a person aged 18-70 years in good health. The V and J genes are TRBV7-3 and TRBJ2-1, with D perhaps TRBD2 (6 bases). The CDR3 loop is CASSKSGSSYNEQFF. The DNA for the CDR3 is TGTGCCAGCAGCAAAAGCGGGTCCTCCTACAATGAGCAGTTCTTC.